This T cell receptor beta chain was identified during a study of cytomegalovirus exposure and HLA in healthy donors. Trimming pared 5 bases from V and 1 base from J, leaving 8 bases between. The CDR3 consists of 13 residues. The germline gives CDR1 SNHLY, CDR2 FYNNEI. PCR used 60 Vbeta primers and 13 Jbeta primers. This table comes from immunoSEQ multiplex PCR, and its TCRdb copy is limited to in-frame clones, with some not included. Of approximately 140,000 clones detected, approximately 85% appear once; the ten largest clones hold more than 1.5%. The J gene is TRBJ1-1, the V gene TRBV2; D is possibly TRBD1 (5 bases). The receptor comes from a boy under 18 in good health and CMV-seronegative. The sequenced sample was PBMCs. The CDR3 nucleotides read TGTGCCAGCAGTCGACAGTGGAACACTGAAGCTTTCTTT. Its translation: CASSRQWNTEAFF. Looking up the rest from reference TRBV2 and TRBJ1-1 gives the full variable domain: EPEVTQTPSHQVTQMGQEVILRCVPISNHLYFYWYRQILGQKVEFLVSFYNNEISEKSEIFDDQFSVERPDGSNFTLKIRSTKLEDSAMYFCASSRQWNTEAFFGQGTRLTVV.